This is a list of T cell receptor beta chains from one sample in a study of T cells after posttransplantation cyclophosphamide. The repertoire was sequenced with immunoSEQ multiplex PCR; TCRdb's copy has only in-frame clones and lacks some. Captured here are roughly 2,800 clones, none seen once; the top ten comprise about 15%. Sequences were derived from PBMCs, sampled 30 days after allogeneic stem cell transplant with posttransplant cyclophosphamide. The receptors derive from a female patient over 55 who received an allogeneic stem cell transplant from an unrelated donor, was CMV-positive, and had acute GVHD only. Some T cells may originate from the graft donor. CDR3s include the opening cysteine and the closing phenylalanine or tryptophan. The D gene is left open where the match is weak. Clone size is not always given. Where it is, it says once, few, many or a class for expanded clones.

>many|TRBJ2-1|.|TRBV5-1
TGCGCCAGCAGCCTGGGGGTAGCGGCGTACAATGAGCAGTTCTTC
CASSLGVAAYNEQFF
>medium-sized|TRBJ2-1|TRBD2|TRBV19
TGTGCCAGTAGTGTGACTAGCGGGAGGGCCTACAATGAGCAGTTCTTC
CASSVTSGRAYNEQFF
>medium-sized|TRBJ1-6|TRBD1|TRBV18
TGTGCCAGCTCACCACGACAGGGAAGTTTTTCACCCCTCCACTTT
CASSPRQGSFSPLHF
>many|TRBJ1-2|.|TRBV12-3/TRBV12-4
TGTGCCAGCAGTTCTGGCCTCTATGGCTACACCTTC
CASSSGLYGYTF
>many|TRBJ1-5|.|TRBV19
TGTGCCAGTAGACCCATACAGGGCCGGGTTCAGCCCCAGCATTTT
CASRPIQGRVQPQHF
>many|TRBJ2-2|TRBD2|TRBV7-3
TGTGCCAGCAGCCCTTTTGGACTAGCGGGGGGGCAAAGGGCCGGGGAGCTGTTTTTT
CASSPFGLAGGQRAGELFF
>many|TRBJ2-7|.|TRBV7-3
TGTGCCAGCAGCTTAAGGCCGGGCGAGCAGTACTTC
CASSLRPGEQYF
>many|TRBJ1-5|.|TRBV13
TGTGCCAGCAGCTTAGGCAGGGGACGGGGCAATCAGCCCCAGCATTTT
CASSLGRGRGNQPQHF
>many|TRBJ2-5|TRBD1|TRBV12-3/TRBV12-4
TGTGCCAGCAGTGCTCGGGACAGCCATGGGCAGTACTTC
CASSARDSHGQYF
>many|TRBJ2-5|TRBD1|TRBV11-2
TGTGCCAGCAGCTCCGGGACAGCGTTAAAAGAGACCCAGTACTTC
CASSSGTALKETQYF
>many|TRBJ2-5|.|TRBV13
TGTGCCAGCAGCTTAAGGGCCATCCAAGAGACCCAGTACTTC
CASSLRAIQETQYF
>many|TRBJ1-2|TRBD1|TRBV29-1
TGCAGCGTGGAAGCGGACAGGGTAGCTAACTATGGCTACACCTTC
CSVEADRVANYGYTF
>many|TRBJ2-7|TRBD1|TRBV15
TGTGCCACCAGCAGAGAAGGGGGCGGCTACGAGCAGTACTTC
CATSREGGGYEQYF
>many|TRBJ2-7|TRBD2|TRBV2
TGTGCCAGCAGCTTGGGGGGGGTCGGATCCTACGAGCAGTACTTC
CASSLGGVGSYEQYF
>many|TRBJ2-7|.|TRBV19
TGTGCCAGTAGTATAGGGTCAAAGTTTACCAGCTACGAGCAGTACTTC
CASSIGSKFTSYEQYF
>many|TRBJ1-6|.|TRBV28
TGTGCCAGCAGCCAACAGAGCTCCTATAATTCACCCCTCCACTTT
CASSQQSSYNSPLHF
>medium-sized|TRBJ2-1|.|TRBV2
TGTGCCAGCCTAGGGGGAAACTACAATGAGCAGTTCTTC
CASLGGNYNEQFF
>many|TRBJ1-2|.|TRBV28
TGTGCCAGCAGCGACTACCAGACAGGTTTAAATGGCTACACCTTC
CASSDYQTGLNGYTF
>many|TRBJ2-2|TRBD1|TRBV7-9
TGTGCCAGAGACAGGGCGAACACCGGGGAGCTGTTTTTT
CARDRANTGELFF
>many|TRBJ1-2|TRBD1|TRBV6-5
TGTGCCAGCAGGTTACAGGGGAACTATGGCTACACCTTC
CASRLQGNYGYTF
>many|TRBJ2-1|TRBD2|TRBV19
TGTGCCAGTAGTACAGAGCGGGGGCGGCTTTACAATGAGCAGTTCTTC
CASSTERGRLYNEQFF
>medium-sized|TRBJ1-5|TRBD1|TRBV27
TGTGCCAGCAGCGCCACAGGGGCTCCAAATCAGCCCCAGCATTTT
CASSATGAPNQPQHF
>medium-sized|TRBJ1-2|TRBD1|TRBV12-3/TRBV12-4
TGTGCCAGCAGTTCCCCGGGACAGGGAACCTATGGCTACACCTTC
CASSSPGQGTYGYTF
>many|TRBJ1-1|.|TRBV5-1
TGCGCCAGCAGCTTGTTGCTAGAGTCCACTGAAGCTTTCTTT
CASSLLLESTEAFF
>many|TRBJ2-5|TRBD1|TRBV5-1
TGCGCCAGCAGCTCGGGACAGGGTTCGGAGACCCAGTACTTC
CASSSGQGSETQYF
>many|TRBJ1-2|TRBD1|TRBV12-3/TRBV12-4
TGTGCCAGCAGTTTTAGGGGGCGGCCGAACTATGGCTACACCTTC
CASSFRGRPNYGYTF
>many|TRBJ1-5|TRBD1|TRBV24-1
TGTGCCACCAGTGACTCAAGGACAGGTAGCAATCAGCCCCAGCATTTT
CATSDSRTGSNQPQHF
>many|TRBJ1-5|.|TRBV5-1
TGCGCCAGCAGCTTTACAGGTCAGCCCCAGCATTTT
CASSFTGQPQHF
>many|TRBJ2-7|TRBD1|TRBV24-1
TGTGCCACCAGTGATTTGCGGGACAGAAACAATGAGCAGTACTTC
CATSDLRDRNNEQYF
>many|TRBJ2-2|.|TRBV9
TGTGCCAGCAGACAGAACACCGGGGAGCTGTTTTTT
CASRQNTGELFF
>many|TRBJ2-7|TRBD1|TRBV4-1
TGCGCCAGCAGCCTGGTGGTGACAGGGGGACTTTACGAGCAGTACTTC
CASSLVVTGGLYEQYF
>medium-sized|TRBJ1-2|.|TRBV13
TGTGCCAGCAGCCGCCCCTTCCGACAGGCCACTAACTATGGCTACACCTTC
CASSRPFRQATNYGYTF
>many|TRBJ2-7|TRBD2|TRBV27
TGTGCCAGCAGTTCCGCCCCGGGGGGGAACACCTACGAGCAGTACTTC
CASSSAPGGNTYEQYF
>many|TRBJ2-3|.|TRBV27
TGTGCCAGCAGGGGGGGTTGGGTTAGCACAGATACGCAGTATTTT
CASRGGWVSTDTQYF
>many|TRBJ2-1|.|TRBV29-1
TGCAGCCTAAAAGCCTACAATGAGCAGTTCTTC
CSLKAYNEQFF
>medium-sized|TRBJ2-1|.|TRBV7-9
TGTGCCAGCCAAACATCCTACAATGAGCAGTTCTTC
CASQTSYNEQFF
>many|TRBJ1-2|TRBD1|TRBV28
TGTGCCAGCATTCAACTGTTTCAGGGACAGGGCTATGGCTACACCTTC
CASIQLFQGQGYGYTF
>many|TRBJ1-4|TRBD1|TRBV18
TGTGCCAGCTCACCAACCCTCCGACAGGGCAAAGAAAAACTGTTTTTT
CASSPTLRQGKEKLFF
>many|TRBJ2-1|TRBD1|TRBV11-2
TGTGCCAGCAGCCACTACAGGGGGGAGAGGGTCAATGAGCAGTTCTTC
CASSHYRGERVNEQFF
>.|TRBJ2-7|TRBD2|TRBV25-1
TGTGCCAGCAGTGAATCGGGGGGAAGGCGGCAGTACTTC
CASSESGGRRQYF
>many|TRBJ2-2|.|TRBV7-7
TGTGCTAGCAGCCCAGCCCCCCTGGCGGGGAACACCGGGGAGCTGTTTTTT
CASSPAPLAGNTGELFF
>many|TRBJ1-2|.|TRBV27
TGTGCCAGCAGTCCCCGCGGGGAGAACTATGGCTACACCTTC
CASSPRGENYGYTF
>medium-sized|TRBJ2-2|.|TRBV7-9
TGTGCCACCGACGGGGGGGAGCTGTTTTTT
CATDGGELFF
>many|TRBJ1-1|.|TRBV5-1
TGCGCCAGCAGCTTTCAACAGGGTTCGTACACTGAAGCTTTCTTT
CASSFQQGSYTEAFF
>large|TRBJ2-7|TRBD2|TRBV2
TGTGCCAGCAGGTTACCCAGCGGGACCGCTACCTACGAGCAGTACTTC
CASRLPSGTATYEQYF
>many|TRBJ1-2|.|TRBV10-3
TGTGCCATCAGTGCGAGACTTTCCCCGTTTAACTATGGCTACACCTTC
CAISARLSPFNYGYTF
>medium-sized|TRBJ2-7|.|TRBV28
TGTGCCAGCAGTCCCCTCCAGACAGGCCAGCTCCCCTACGAGCAGTACTTC
CASSPLQTGQLPYEQYF
>medium-sized|TRBJ2-7|TRBD1|TRBV19
TGTGCCAGTAGTGCGACAGGGGCCGAGCAGTACTTC
CASSATGAEQYF
>few|TRBJ2-7|.|TRBV5-6
TGTGCCAGCAGCTTGGGGGGGGTCGGATCCTACGAGCAGTACTTC
CASSLGGVGSYEQYF